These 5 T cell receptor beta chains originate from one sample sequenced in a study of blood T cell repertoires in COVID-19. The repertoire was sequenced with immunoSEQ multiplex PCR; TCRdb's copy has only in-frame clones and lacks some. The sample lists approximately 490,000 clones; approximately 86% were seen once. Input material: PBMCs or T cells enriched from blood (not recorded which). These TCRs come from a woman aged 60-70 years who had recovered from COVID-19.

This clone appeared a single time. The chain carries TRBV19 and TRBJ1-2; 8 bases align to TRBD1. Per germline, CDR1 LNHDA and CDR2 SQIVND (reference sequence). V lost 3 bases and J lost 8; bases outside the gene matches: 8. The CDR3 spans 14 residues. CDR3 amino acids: CASSILGQGQGYTF. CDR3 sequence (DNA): TGTGCCAGTAGTATCCTTGGACAGGGTCAAGGCTACACCTTC.

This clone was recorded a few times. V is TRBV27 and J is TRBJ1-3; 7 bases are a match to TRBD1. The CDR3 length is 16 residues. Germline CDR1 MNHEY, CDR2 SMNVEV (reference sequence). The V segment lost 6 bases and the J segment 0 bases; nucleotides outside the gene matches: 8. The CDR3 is CASSFTGEGSGNTIYF. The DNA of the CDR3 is TGTGCCAGCAGCTTTACAGGGGAAGGCTCTGGAAACACCATATATTTT.

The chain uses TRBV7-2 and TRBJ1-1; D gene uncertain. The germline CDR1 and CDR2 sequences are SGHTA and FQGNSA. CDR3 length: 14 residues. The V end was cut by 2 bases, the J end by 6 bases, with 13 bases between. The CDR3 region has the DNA TGTGCCAGCAGCTTAAGAGAAACGGGGTCTGAAGCTTTCTTT. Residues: CASSLRETGSEAFF.

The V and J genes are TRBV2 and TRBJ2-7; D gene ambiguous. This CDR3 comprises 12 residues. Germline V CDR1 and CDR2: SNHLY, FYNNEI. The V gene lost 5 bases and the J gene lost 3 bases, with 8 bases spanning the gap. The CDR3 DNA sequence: TGTGCCAGCAGTAGTCAGTTCTACGAGCAGTACTTC. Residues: CASSSQFYEQYF.

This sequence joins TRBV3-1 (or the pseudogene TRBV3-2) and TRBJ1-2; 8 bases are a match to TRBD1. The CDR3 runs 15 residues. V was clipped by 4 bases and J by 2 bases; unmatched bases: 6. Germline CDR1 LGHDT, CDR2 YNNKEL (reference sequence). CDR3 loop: CASSPRDRLNYGYTF. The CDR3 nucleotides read TGTGCCAGCAGCCCCAGGGACAGGCTAAACTATGGCTACACCTTC.